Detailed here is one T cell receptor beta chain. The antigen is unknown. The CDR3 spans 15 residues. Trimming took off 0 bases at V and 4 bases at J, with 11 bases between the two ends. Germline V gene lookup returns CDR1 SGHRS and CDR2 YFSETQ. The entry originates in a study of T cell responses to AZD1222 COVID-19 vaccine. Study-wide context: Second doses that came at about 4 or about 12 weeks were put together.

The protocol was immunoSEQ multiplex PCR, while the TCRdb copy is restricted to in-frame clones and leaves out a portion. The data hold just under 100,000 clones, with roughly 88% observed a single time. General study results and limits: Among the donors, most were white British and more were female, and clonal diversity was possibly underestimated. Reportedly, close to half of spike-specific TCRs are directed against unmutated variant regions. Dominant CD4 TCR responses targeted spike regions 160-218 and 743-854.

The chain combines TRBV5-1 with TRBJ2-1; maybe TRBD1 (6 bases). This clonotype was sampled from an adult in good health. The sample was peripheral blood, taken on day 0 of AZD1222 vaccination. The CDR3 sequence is CASSLAGEPYNEQFF. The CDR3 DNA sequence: TGCGCCAGCAGCTTGGCAGGGGAGCCTTACAATGAGCAGTTCTTC. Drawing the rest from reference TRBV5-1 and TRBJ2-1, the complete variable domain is KAGVTQTPRYLIKTRGQQVTLSCSPISGHRSVSWYQQTPGQGLQFLFEYFSETQRNKGNFPGRFSGRQFSNSRSEMNVSTLELGDSALYLCASSLAGEPYNEQFFGPGTRLTVL.